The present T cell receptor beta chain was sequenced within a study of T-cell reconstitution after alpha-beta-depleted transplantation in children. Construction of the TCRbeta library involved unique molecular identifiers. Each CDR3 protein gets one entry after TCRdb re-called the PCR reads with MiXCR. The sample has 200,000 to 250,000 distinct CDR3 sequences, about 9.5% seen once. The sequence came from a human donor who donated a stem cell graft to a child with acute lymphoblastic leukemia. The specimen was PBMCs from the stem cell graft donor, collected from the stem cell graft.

This CDR3 reads CASSLVVTGAHETQYF. CDR3 sequence (DNA): TGTGCCAGCAGCTTAGTGGTTACCGGGGCCCACGAGACCCAGTACTTC. The gene calls are TRBV7-2 and TRBJ2-5; D could derive from TRBD1 or TRBD2 (5 bases each). The CDR3 loop spans 16 amino acids. Germline V gene lookup returns CDR1 SGHTA and CDR2 FQGNSA. V lost 1 base and J lost 5, with 17 bases in between.